This TCR beta chain originates from a study of T cell responses to AZD1222 COVID-19 vaccine (dated by TCRdb to the early 2020s). Some background on the complete study: AZD1222 recipients whose second dose came at about 4 weeks and those whose second dose came at about 12 weeks were combined into one group, since spike-specific TCR depth and breadth did not differ between the two schedules. TCR sequencing was performed for 230 to 250 trial participants, of whom about 200 were given two doses of AZD1222 and some 26 were given two doses of MenACWY control vaccine. Enrollment into the trials was organized by age into subgroups of 18-55, 56-69 and 70-plus years, and those subgroups contained 148, 28 and 57 TCR-sequenced participants, respectively. The study at large found these results: Nearly half of unique spike-specific TCRs reportedly recognized epitopes outside regions mutated in the B.1.351 and B.1.1.7 variants. Conclusions about previously exposed vaccinees are limited because only six or seven AZD1222 recipients were SARS-CoV-2 seropositive at baseline. Most participants were white British and females outnumbered males, and the authors suggested that clonal diversity may have been underestimated. Vaccine-associated CD4 TCRs spanned the whole spike protein, with dominant responses in regions 160-218 and 743-854. No day 14 peak-response samples were available, so repertoires were characterized only after the peak T cell response. In the small 56-69-year group, the increase in depth fell short of significance, most likely because of low power. After two AZD1222 doses, spike-specific TCR breadth and depth were significantly higher than at day 0 and than in MenACWY recipients.

The CDR3 regions of human TCRbeta chains were analyzed by immunosequencing. In the paper's pipeline: TCRs in the repertoires were matched against a reference library of SARS-CoV-2-specific TCRs that had been generated with the MIRA antigen-specificity platform. Breadth was defined as the fraction of unique TCRs that were SARS-CoV-2-associated, and depth was defined as the fraction of total T cells that were SARS-CoV-2-associated. Using the MIRA data, each spike-specific TCR was mapped to the spike region that the TCR reacts to and placed in a CD4 or CD8 class. Log10-transformed breadth and depth values were compared by one-way ANOVA with Sidak's multiple comparisons tests. This is the immuneACCESS table as TCRdb keeps it, with only in-frame sequences that have V and J called. A part of the clones is gone; compared with another copy, unresolved V genes explain less than half, and the rest is unexplained. V, J and clone size reflect that table, while D and trimming were determined from the DNA. A total of around 160,000 clones appear in this sample, 88% of them only once. Approximately 16% of the sample lies in the top ten.

The time point label for this specimen denotes: baseline before first vaccination. The vaccinee samples were drawn from two UK trials, COV001 and COV002, one of which was a single-blind randomized controlled phase 2/3 trial testing AZD1222 (ChAdOx1 nCoV-19) in healthy adults. For TCRbeta chain sequencing, PBMC samples from trial participants were taken at day 0 and at day 28 after the second dose. CDR1 and CDR2 were assigned from the germline V gene as MNHEY and SVGAGI. Including cysteine and phenylalanine, the CDR3 has 15 amino acids. Kept here is only the CDR3 DNA, which spans 45 bases and is read in frame from base 1. V ends up 6 bases short and J 7 bases short, with an unmatched junction base count of 13. Comments on this clone: Its binding antigen is unknown. The input lacks base qualities; no much larger clone sits a single base away.

The rearranged chain carries TRBV6-5 and TRBJ1-2; 8 bases in the junction line up with TRBD1. This TCR was sampled from an adult in good health. Sequencing was performed on peripheral blood, taken on day 0 of AZD1222 vaccination. The CDR3 reads CASSPPRDRLRGYTF. The DNA is TGTGCCAGCAGCCCACCCCGGGACAGGTTACGTGGCTACACCTTC.